These T cell receptor beta chains were read from a single sample in a study of blood T cell repertoires in COVID-19. Profiled with immunoSEQ multiplex PCR; TCRdb holds only in-frame clones, not every one. The data contain some 370,000 clones, around 87% of them singletons. The sample comprised peripheral blood. The origin of the receptors is a woman in her twenties or thirties with COVID-19, enrolled during active disease. The CDR3 runs from the conserved cysteine through the conserved F or W. Fields, in order: D gene, clone size, V gene, J gene, CDR3 protein, CDR3 DNA. The D gene is left open where the match is weak. Only part of the rows carry a size: once, few, many, or a class if the clone is expanded.

d_gene: NA; abundance: NA; v_gene: TRBV15; j_gene: TRBJ1-6; CDR3aa: CATSRETENSPLHF; CDR3nt: TGTGCCACCAGCAGAGAGACAGAGAATTCACCCCTCCACTTT
d_gene: NA; abundance: NA; v_gene: TRBV7-2; j_gene: TRBJ2-7; CDR3aa: CASSLESGRSTREQYF; CDR3nt: TGTGCCAGCAGCTTGGAGTCTGGGAGGTCGACCCGCGAGCAGTACTTC
d_gene: NA; abundance: NA; v_gene: TRBV5-1; j_gene: TRBJ2-6; CDR3aa: CASSREGRGLGGANVLTF; CDR3nt: TGCGCCAGCAGCCGAGAGGGCAGGGGCTTAGGTGGGGCCAACGTCCTGACTTTC
d_gene: NA; abundance: once; v_gene: TRBV7-9; j_gene: TRBJ2-2; CDR3aa: CASSLGPGGELFF; CDR3nt: TGTGCCAGCAGCTTAGGGCCTGGCGGGGAGCTGTTTTTT
d_gene: NA; abundance: NA; v_gene: TRBV19; j_gene: TRBJ2-1; CDR3aa: CASSNGLPGREQFF; CDR3nt: TGTGCCAGTAGTAACGGACTCCCCGGGCGAGAGCAGTTCTTC
d_gene: TRBD1; abundance: NA; v_gene: TRBV10-2; j_gene: TRBJ2-7; CDR3aa: CASSRTGAEQYF; CDR3nt: TGCGCCAGCAGTCGGACAGGGGCCGAGCAGTACTTC
d_gene: NA; abundance: NA; v_gene: TRBV7-9; j_gene: TRBJ2-7; CDR3aa: CASSLLREQYF; CDR3nt: TGTGCCAGCAGCTTACTCCGCGAGCAGTACTTC
d_gene: TRBD1; abundance: once; v_gene: TRBV30; j_gene: TRBJ1-1; CDR3aa: CAWNQGAGTEAFF; CDR3nt: TGTGCCTGGAATCAGGGGGCTGGGACTGAAGCTTTCTTT
d_gene: NA; abundance: NA; v_gene: TRBV12-3/TRBV12-4; j_gene: TRBJ1-5; CDR3aa: CASSLSGDQPQHF; CDR3nt: TGTGCCAGCAGTTTATCAGGTGATCAGCCCCAGCATTTT
d_gene: TRBD2; abundance: few; v_gene: TRBV30; j_gene: TRBJ2-7; CDR3aa: CAWTSGRGLYEQYF; CDR3nt: TGTGCCTGGACCAGCGGGAGGGGTCTCTACGAGCAGTACTTC
d_gene: TRBD1; abundance: NA; v_gene: TRBV6-5; j_gene: TRBJ2-2; CDR3aa: CASNTGTGVQGELFF; CDR3nt: TGTGCCAGCAATACCGGGACAGGGGTTCAGGGGGAGCTGTTTTTT
d_gene: TRBD1; abundance: NA; v_gene: TRBV24-1; j_gene: TRBJ2-7; CDR3aa: CATSPGQGSYEQYF; CDR3nt: TGTGCCACCAGTCCGGGACAGGGGTCCTACGAGCAGTACTTC
d_gene: NA; abundance: NA; v_gene: TRBV12-3/TRBV12-4; j_gene: TRBJ1-1; CDR3aa: CASSLNGLTEAFF; CDR3nt: TGTGCCAGCAGTTTAAATGGGCTCACTGAAGCTTTCTTT
d_gene: NA; abundance: NA; v_gene: TRBV11-2; j_gene: TRBJ2-1; CDR3aa: CASSLSPLAWSYNEQFF; CDR3nt: TGTGCCAGCAGCTTATCGCCTCTAGCTTGGTCCTACAATGAGCAGTTCTTC
d_gene: NA; abundance: NA; v_gene: TRBV2; j_gene: TRBJ1-1; CDR3aa: CASSDDAAWAFF; CDR3nt: TGTGCCAGCAGTGATGACGCAGCGTGGGCTTTCTTT
d_gene: NA; abundance: NA; v_gene: TRBV4-1; j_gene: TRBJ2-2; CDR3aa: CASSQEMAANTGELFF; CDR3nt: TGCGCCAGCAGCCAAGAAATGGCCGCCAACACCGGGGAGCTGTTTTTT
d_gene: NA; abundance: NA; v_gene: TRBV28; j_gene: TRBJ2-7; CDR3aa: CASSGGLAASYEQYF; CDR3nt: TGTGCCAGCAGTGGGGGCCTAGCCGCCTCCTACGAGCAGTACTTC
d_gene: NA; abundance: NA; v_gene: TRBV6-5; j_gene: TRBJ2-5; CDR3aa: CASSHRDTLQETQYF; CDR3nt: TGTGCCAGCAGTCACCGGGACACCCTTCAAGAGACCCAGTACTTC
d_gene: NA; abundance: NA; v_gene: TRBV11-1; j_gene: TRBJ1-6; CDR3aa: CASSLNRVGNSPLHF; CDR3nt: TGTGCCAGCAGCTTAAACAGGGTGGGAAATTCACCCCTCCACTTT
d_gene: TRBD2; abundance: NA; v_gene: TRBV7-8; j_gene: TRBJ2-7; CDR3aa: CASSLLASGSYEQYF; CDR3nt: TGTGCCAGCAGCTTGTTGGCTAGCGGGAGCTACGAGCAGTACTTC
d_gene: NA; abundance: NA; v_gene: TRBV5-1; j_gene: TRBJ1-1; CDR3aa: CASSLDRVTEAFF; CDR3nt: TGCGCCAGCAGCTTGGACAGGGTTACTGAAGCTTTCTTT
d_gene: NA; abundance: NA; v_gene: TRBV7-9; j_gene: TRBJ1-2; CDR3aa: CASSGPGQRLYGYTF; CDR3nt: TGTGCCAGCAGCGGCCCAGGGCAGAGACTCTATGGCTACACCTTC
d_gene: TRBD2; abundance: NA; v_gene: TRBV19; j_gene: TRBJ2-1; CDR3aa: CASTQGVSGSDEQFF; CDR3nt: TGTGCCAGTACCCAAGGGGTTAGCGGGAGCGATGAGCAGTTCTTC
d_gene: NA; abundance: NA; v_gene: TRBV3-1/TRBV3-2; j_gene: TRBJ1-1; CDR3aa: CASSQSDTQNTEAFF; CDR3nt: TGTGCCAGCAGCCAGTCGGACACCCAGAACACTGAAGCTTTCTTT
d_gene: TRBD2; abundance: NA; v_gene: TRBV7-9; j_gene: TRBJ2-4; CDR3aa: CATSSPERERGNIQYF; CDR3nt: TGTGCCACTTCGTCCCCAGAGCGGGAGCGGGGAAACATTCAGTACTTC
d_gene: TRBD2; abundance: NA; v_gene: TRBV18; j_gene: TRBJ2-7; CDR3aa: CASSPRSAGVYEQYF; CDR3nt: TGTGCCAGCTCACCACGGTCGGCGGGAGTCTACGAGCAGTACTTC
d_gene: NA; abundance: few; v_gene: TRBV30; j_gene: TRBJ1-1; CDR3aa: CAWNLRGGTEAFF; CDR3nt: TGTGCCTGGAATTTACGGGGTGGCACTGAAGCTTTCTTT
d_gene: NA; abundance: NA; v_gene: TRBV7-2; j_gene: TRBJ1-6; CDR3aa: CASSITGFLSPLHF; CDR3nt: TGTGCCAGCAGCATCACAGGGTTTCTTTCACCCCTCCACTTT
d_gene: NA; abundance: NA; v_gene: TRBV11-2; j_gene: TRBJ1-6; CDR3aa: CASSLVTGGPATPLHF; CDR3nt: TGTGCCAGCAGCTTAGTAACGGGGGGACCGGCAACACCCCTCCACTTT
d_gene: NA; abundance: NA; v_gene: TRBV9; j_gene: TRBJ1-2; CDR3aa: CASTRGTARGYGYTF; CDR3nt: TGTGCCAGCACCCGCGGCACCGCTAGGGGCTATGGCTACACCTTC
d_gene: TRBD1; abundance: NA; v_gene: TRBV5-6; j_gene: TRBJ2-7; CDR3aa: CASSLPGQGAYEQYF; CDR3nt: TGTGCCAGCAGCTTACCGGGACAGGGGGCCTACGAGCAGTACTTC
d_gene: NA; abundance: NA; v_gene: TRBV30; j_gene: TRBJ1-1; CDR3aa: CAWSGWARGTEAFF; CDR3nt: TGTGCCTGGAGTGGATGGGCCCGTGGCACTGAAGCTTTCTTT
d_gene: NA; abundance: NA; v_gene: TRBV10-1; j_gene: TRBJ2-7; CDR3aa: CASSESRTATGYEQYF; CDR3nt: TGCGCCAGCAGTGAGTCCAGAACCGCTACAGGCTACGAGCAGTACTTC